Given below is one TCR beta chain in context. Its specificity is unknown. V lost 5 bases, J lost 2 bases, and 17 bases lay in between. The germline gives CDR1 MDHEN, CDR2 SYDVKM. The CDR3 runs 16 residues. The use of a sample-barcoded 5' primer and a J-beta primer mix characterized a second PCR of roughly 6 to 11 cycles. Every molecule of cDNA carried a tag from a template-switch adaptor with 12 random nucleotides. A single record per CDR3 protein comes from TCRdb applying MiXCR to the 5' RACE reads. The repertoire consists of about 800,000 distinct CDR3 sequences, with more than 20% occurring once and the leading ten covering more than 3%. This specimen comes from a study of blood T cells in healthy people across ages. Whole-study context: Capture by template switching was about one barcoded beta molecule per two T cells.

Per-sample yields of isolated PBMCs were at least 6 million. Study results and caveats: Underestimates were what the diversity estimates from one million T cells were considered to be.

These data also formed part of another study, on T cells of mothers and their children.

Sequencing input: blood. This chain connects TRBV28 to TRBJ2-3, with D maybe TRBD1 (5 bases). The TCR was taken from a boy between 10 and 17 years old in good health. The chain's CDR3 is CASSQPQELITDTQYF. CDR3 bases: TGTGCCAGCAGTCAACCACAGGAGTTGATCACAGATACGCAGTATTTT. The complete variable domain, with remaining parts taken from reference TRBV28 and TRBJ2-3, reads DVKVTQSSRYLVKRTGEKVFLECVQDMDHENMFWYRQDPGLGLRLIYFSYDVKMKEKGDIPEGYSVSREKKERFSLILESASTNQTSMYLCASSQPQELITDTQYFGPGTRLTVL.